This T cell receptor (beta chain) was observed in a study of a mutant IDH1 vaccine in newly diagnosed glioma. Whole-study context: Among treated patients, approximately 62% were male and about 40% female, and mean age was approximately 40 years. Patients had received radiotherapy, temozolomide, or both previously, most receiving both.

Clones were sequenced by immunoSEQ multiplex PCR, and TCRdb holds only the in-frame ones, with some missing. The repertoire holds about 69,000 clones, with about 86% as singletons. The study's findings and limits: Whatever changes occurred in top peripheral T cell clonotypes seemed unrelated to pseudoprogression.

With respect to this clone: The antigen is undetermined.

The time point: baseline, week 1 (first vaccination visit). Indicated treatment: pre-vaccination baseline after standard-of-care therapy. The donors' diagnosis was new WHO grade 3 or 4 astrocytoma that was IDH1-mutant and ATRX-lost. The CDR3 runs to 13 residues. The junction had 9 bases not matched to a gene; V was cut back by 5 bases and J by 8 bases. Germline values: CDR1 SGHRS, CDR2 YFSETQ. Source: PBMCs, taken from a glioma patient treated with radiotherapy, temozolomide or both. The chain is built from TRBV5-1 and TRBJ1-1; 7 bases are shared with TRBD1. The clonotype comes from a man under 40 with glioma. CDR3 DNA sequence: TGCGCCAGCAGTATTGGGACAGCCACCGAAGCTTTCTTT. This sequence encodes CASSIGTATEAFF. Supplemented by reference TRBV5-1 and TRBJ1-1, the full variable domain reads KAGVTQTPRYLIKTRGQQVTLSCSPISGHRSVSWYQQTPGQGLQFLFEYFSETQRNKGNFPGRFSGRQFSNSRSEMNVSTLELGDSALYLCASSIGTATEAFFGQGTRLTVV.